These T cell receptor beta chains were read from a single sample in a study of vaccination and CD4 T cells after COVID-19. Antigens for these TCRs are unknown. TCRdb reprocessed the PCR reads via MiXCR and lists one record per CDR3 protein. The sample gives about 10,000 distinct CDR3 sequences, 35% to 40% of which show up once; around an eighth is in the top ten. Sequenced material: CD4+ T cells from blood, cultured in vitro. These receptor sequences come from a human donor in good health. Each CDR3 is given with its conserved first and last residue. The order of the fields is D gene, J gene, clone size, V gene, CDR3 DNA, CDR3 protein. D genes are given only for firm matches. Some rows have no size entry. The others give once, few or many, or a class for an expanded clone.

>.|TRBJ2-5|.|TRBV2
TGTGCCAGCAGTAAACCTCGGACGTACCAAGAGACCCAGTACTTC
CASSKPRTYQETQYF
>.|TRBJ1-2|medium-sized|TRBV6-4
TGTGCCAGTTATTCCCGAAATGACGGCTACACCTTC
CASYSRNDGYTF
>.|TRBJ2-1|.|TRBV20-1
TGCGGTGCTACCGCAGGGGATGGGGTGTACAATGAGCAGTTCTTC
CGATAGDGVYNEQFF
>TRBD1|TRBJ1-1|few|TRBV10-3
TGTGCCACCTCGACAGGGGTTGCGAACACTGAAGCTTTCTTT
CATSTGVANTEAFF
>.|TRBJ1-1|few|TRBV11-3
TGTGCCAGCAGTCAGGATGTTACTGAAGCTTTCTTT
CASSQDVTEAFF
>.|TRBJ2-1|.|TRBV6-5
TGTGCCAGCAGTTATCCTAGCGGAGTGGGGGGGCGGGTTGAGCAGTTCTTC
CASSYPSGVGGRVEQFF
>TRBD2|TRBJ2-3|few|TRBV20-1
TGCAGTGCCGGAGCCCTAGCGGGAGCAGATACGCAGTATTTT
CSAGALAGADTQYF
>.|TRBJ2-5|few|TRBV11-2
TGTGCCAGCAGCCCATTCAGGGAGACCCAGTACTTC
CASSPFRETQYF
>TRBD2|TRBJ2-1|.|TRBV6-1
TGTGCCAGCACCAACCCTCGTTCTAGCGGGAGACATCTGAAGTACAATGAGCAGTTCTTC
CASTNPRSSGRHLKYNEQFF
>TRBD2|TRBJ2-7|medium-sized|TRBV7-9
TGTGCCAGCAGCTCCAGGACTAGCGTATCCTACGAGCAGTACTTC
CASSSRTSVSYEQYF
>TRBD2|TRBJ2-3|once|TRBV19
TGTGCCAGTACAACCCGGCGGGGGGCCGCAGATACGCAGTATTTT
CASTTRRGAADTQYF
>.|TRBJ1-2|few|TRBV15
TGTGCCACCAGCAGAGGATCCGATGGCTACACCTTC
CATSRGSDGYTF
>.|TRBJ2-7|.|TRBV28
TGTGCCAGCACCCTGGACACCTCCGGGGGCGAGCAGTACTTC
CASTLDTSGGEQYF
>.|TRBJ1-5|few|TRBV10-3
TGTGCCATCAGTGGGGACGGCAATCAGCCCCAGCATTTT
CAISGDGNQPQHF
>.|TRBJ2-1|few|TRBV20-1
TGCAGTGCTAGGGCGGGATTTGGGGAGCAGTTCTTC
CSARAGFGEQFF
>TRBD2|TRBJ2-3|.|TRBV29-1
TGCAGCGTGGTAGGGCTAGCGGGCCTCACAGATACGCAGTATTTT
CSVVGLAGLTDTQYF
>.|TRBJ1-5|few|TRBV2
TGTGCCAGCAGTCCCGGGACGGCTAGCAATCAGCCCCAGCATTTT
CASSPGTASNQPQHF
>.|TRBJ2-2|.|TRBV7-9
TGTGCCAGCAGCTTGGCAGGAGGAACCGGGGAGCTGTTTTTT
CASSLAGGTGELFF
>.|TRBJ2-2|.|TRBV12-3/TRBV12-4
TGTGCCAGCAGTTTCCAGGGCTGGACCGGGGAGCTGTTTTTT
CASSFQGWTGELFF
>.|TRBJ1-1|few|TRBV7-2
TGTGCCAGCAGCTTAGCGGGGACCCCTGAAGCTTTCTTT
CASSLAGTPEAFF
>.|TRBJ2-4|.|TRBV7-2
TGTGCCAGCAGCACCCCAGTGGGTACACTAGCCAAAAACATTCAGTACTTC
CASSTPVGTLAKNIQYF
>.|TRBJ1-5|.|TRBV5-1
TGCGCCAGCAGCTTGGATCAGGGAGCAAATCAGCCCCAGCATTTT
CASSLDQGANQPQHF
>TRBD1|TRBJ1-2|few|TRBV7-2
TGTGCCATTCGGGACAGGGACGCCTATGGCTACACCTTC
CAIRDRDAYGYTF
>TRBD2|TRBJ2-5|.|TRBV20-1
TGCAGTGCTAGGGAAGGGACTAGCAGCGAGACCCAGTACTTC
CSAREGTSSETQYF
>.|TRBJ1-2|.|TRBV28
TGTGCCAGCAGTTTGGGAACGACGGGGGGCCGTGGCTACACCTTC
CASSLGTTGGRGYTF
>.|TRBJ2-1|once|TRBV10-3
TGTGCCATCAGAAATATTGATGAGCAGTTCTTC
CAIRNIDEQFF
>.|TRBJ2-3|few|TRBV24-1
TGTGCCACCAGTGTTCTTTCTACCGGGGAGGGCACAGATACGCAGTATTTT
CATSVLSTGEGTDTQYF
>.|TRBJ1-6|.|TRBV2
TGTGCCAGCAGTGCTCGCCCAGTGGGAAATTCACCCCTCCACTTT
CASSARPVGNSPLHF
>.|TRBJ1-3|.|TRBV7-9
TGTGCCAGCAGCTTAGGGTGGTCAGACTCTGGAAACACCATATATTTT
CASSLGWSDSGNTIYF
>TRBD1|TRBJ2-7|few|TRBV28
TGTGCCAGCAAAGGGACAGATTTATTGTACGAGCAGTACTTC
CASKGTDLLYEQYF
>.|TRBJ2-3|.|TRBV5-1
TGCGCCAGCAGCCCGCTCCCGGGTAGCACAGATACGCAGTATTTT
CASSPLPGSTDTQYF
>.|TRBJ2-2|few|TRBV27
TGTGCCAGCAGTTTGGTGGGCACCGGGGAGCTGTTTTTT
CASSLVGTGELFF
>.|TRBJ1-2|.|TRBV14
TGTGCCAGCAGCCAAGTACAGTCTAGTGGCTACACCTTC
CASSQVQSSGYTF
>.|TRBJ2-5|few|TRBV15
TGTGCCACCAGCATAGGAAAGGCAGGGCAAGAGACCCAGTACTTC
CATSIGKAGQETQYF
>.|TRBJ2-3|few|TRBV5-1
TGCGCCAGCAGCTTGGGCGGGCCTAGCACAGATACGCAGTATTTT
CASSLGGPSTDTQYF
>TRBD1|TRBJ2-7|few|TRBV6-5
TGTGCCAGCAGTTTTGATTACAGGGGCTACGAGCAGTACTTC
CASSFDYRGYEQYF
>.|TRBJ2-7|.|TRBV19
TGTGCCAGTAGTATCGGAAGCTCCTACGAGCAGTACTTC
CASSIGSSYEQYF
>.|TRBJ2-3|few|TRBV2
TGTGCCAGCACCCAGGGGGGGGATACGCAGTATTTT
CASTQGGDTQYF
>TRBD2|TRBJ2-1|.|TRBV20-1
TGCAGTGCTAGAGATCTCTCGGGGACTAGCGGGCTACCTTCCTACAATGAGCAGTTCTTC
CSARDLSGTSGLPSYNEQFF
>.|TRBJ2-1|.|TRBV7-2
TGCGCCAGCAGCCAAGAGGCGGCAGGGTGGTTCTATGAGCAGTTCTTC
CASSQEAAGWFYEQFF
>.|TRBJ2-7|.|TRBV4-3
TGCGCCAGCAGCCAAGATCGGGGTCACGAGCAGTACTTC
CASSQDRGHEQYF
>.|TRBJ1-5|few|TRBV6-2/TRBV6-3
TGTGCCAGCTCATCCGCCGGGAGGCCTCAAAATCAGCCCCAGCATTTT
CASSSAGRPQNQPQHF
>TRBD1|TRBJ2-4|few|TRBV20-1
TGCAGTGCTGGGACAGAATTGGACATTCAGTACTTC
CSAGTELDIQYF